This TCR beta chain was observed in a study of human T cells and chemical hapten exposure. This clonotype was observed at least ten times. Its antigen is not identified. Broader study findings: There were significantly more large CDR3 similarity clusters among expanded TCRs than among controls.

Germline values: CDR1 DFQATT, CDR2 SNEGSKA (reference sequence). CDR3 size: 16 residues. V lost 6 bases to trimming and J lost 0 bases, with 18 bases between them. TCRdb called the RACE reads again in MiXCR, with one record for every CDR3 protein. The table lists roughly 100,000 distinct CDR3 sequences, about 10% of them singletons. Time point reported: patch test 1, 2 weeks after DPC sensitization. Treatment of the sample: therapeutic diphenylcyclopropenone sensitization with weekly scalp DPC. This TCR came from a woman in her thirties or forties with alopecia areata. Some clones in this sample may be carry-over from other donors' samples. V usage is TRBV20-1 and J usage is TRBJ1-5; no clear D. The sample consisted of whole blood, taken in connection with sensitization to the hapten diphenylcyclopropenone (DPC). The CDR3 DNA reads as TGCAGTGCCCCGGACGGATCCCGCGCTAGCAATCAGCCCCAGCATTTT. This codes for CSAPDGSRASNQPQHF.